This note documents a single TCR beta chain sequence. Its antigen is undetermined. The ends were cut back, 0 bases at V and 3 bases at J, with 12 bases in the middle. The CDR3 is 15 residues long. The V gene's germline CDR1 is LGHNA and CDR2 YSLEER. TCRdb's copy holds only in-frame clones and misses some; the assay was immunoSEQ multiplex PCR. The sample yields about 62,000 clones, roughly 76% seen once. The record originates from a study of radiotherapy plus CTLA-4 blockade in lung cancer. Whole-study context: Among patients, over 15% showed objective responses, and around 30% had disease control.

Study observations and caveats: Early blood T cell clone dynamics reportedly forecast response best, with interferon-beta. Radiotherapy with ipilimumab was followed by blood expansion of tumor-derived clones.

The sequence was collected from a human donor with non-small cell lung cancer who had a complete response to radiotherapy plus ipilimumab. The chain joins TRBV4-3 to TRBJ2-7, with a possible D match to TRBD2 (7 bases). The specimen comprised peripheral blood, sampled from a patient treated with radiotherapy plus ipilimumab. The CDR3 sequence: CASSQDRGGGYEQYF. The CDR3 coding sequence is TGCGCCAGCAGCCAAGATAGGGGAGGGGGCTACGAGCAGTACTTC.